This TCR beta chain was sequenced in a study of T-cell reconstitution after alpha-beta-depleted transplantation in children (dated by TCRdb to 2016 to 2017). At the level of the whole study: T-cell immune reconstitution after TCRalphabeta/CD19-depleted allogeneic hematopoietic cell transplantation in children was quantitatively tracked in the study by means of TCR repertoire profiling.

General study outcomes and caveats: Apparently early alphabetaT-cell count recovery about two months after transplant reportedly relied on only several hundred rapidly expanded clones derived from non-depleted graft cells. In some patients, the high TCRbeta diversity seen at day 60 was put down to recipient T cells and intrathymic progenitors that had survived conditioning. The frequencies of hyperexpanded clones fell over the following months, and after one year, T-cell counts and TCRbeta diversity were mostly attributed to newly produced T cells.

Libraries were prepared through PCR. Sequencing relied on an Illumina HiSeq 2500. TCR library preparation used molecular barcoding, with unique molecular identifiers applied to normalize quantification of the TCRbeta repertoire. TCRdb trimmed public reads at Q25 via fastp, called clones via MiXCR and kept in-frame beta chains. For every CDR3 protein sequence, its rows merge into one entry that carries the most common genes and DNA. This sample has approximately 980,000 distinct CDR3 sequences in its table, and roughly 29% of those were observed once. The ten largest make up around 30% of the sample. Sample treatment or condition, as interpreted from the label and publication: allogeneic hematopoietic cell transplantation with graft depleted of TCRalphabeta T cells and CD19 B cells. TCRalphabeta/CD19-depleted allogeneic hematopoietic cell grafts were given to the transplant recipients, all of whom were children.

Concerning this clonotype: There is no known antigen for this receptor. It has no much larger one-base neighbor in the sample; base qualities were not kept.

This material consisted of PBMCs, mostly from graft donor cells, taken 360 days after TCRalphabeta/CD19-depleted stem cell transplant. The receptor was isolated from a boy under two years old who had a stem cell transplant for SCID, so the T cells may come from the graft donor.

The CDR3 reads CASSLRVGAGAAGANVLTF. The sequenced DNA: TGTGCCAGCAGCTTGAGGGTTGGAGCAGGGGCGGCTGGGGCCAACGTCCTGACTTTC. The chain employs TRBV5-4 and TRBJ2-6; TRBD1 is a weak D gene call, 6 bases matching. Trimming costs V 1 base and J 2 bases, and their ends lie 19 bases apart. Reading from cysteine to phenylalanine, the CDR3 counts 19 amino acids. Only the CDR3 region is kept as DNA, spanning 57 bases read in frame from base 1. The germline V gene (reference sequence) gives CDR1 as SGHNT and CDR2 as YYREEE.